The source of this TCR beta chain is a study of OX40 agonist ivuxolimab in advanced cancers. Across the study: Partial responses were achieved by three patients: one hepatocellular carcinoma, two cutaneous melanoma.

The data were produced by immunoSEQ multiplex PCR, yet TCRdb's version contains in-frame clones alone and is incomplete. Of roughly 24,000 clones in the sample, more than 80% were seen once. Blood sampling took place at baseline, cycle 4 day 1, and cycle 7 day 1. Trimming took 10 bases from V and 4 from J, leaving 3 bases between them. The CDR3 covers 9 residues. Germline values: CDR1 SEHNR, CDR2 FQNEAQ (reference sequence). This sample comprised CD4+ or CD8+ T cells sorted from blood, obtained in a trial of the OX40 agonist ivuxolimab. The clonotype comes from an adult with an advanced solid tumor such as melanoma, head and neck, liver or kidney cancer. J is TRBJ2-3 and V is TRBV7-9; no firm D call. CDR3 sequence (DNA): TGTGCCACTTCAGATACGCAGTATTTT. Protein product: CATSDTQYF.